This T cell receptor (beta chain) was identified during a study of metastatic and nonmetastatic thyroid tumors. Study context: Peripheral blood and tumor or nodule samples from malignant and benign thyroid patients were compared. General study findings and limits: For both blood and tumor, malignant thyroid tumors reportedly showed significantly higher TCR beta diversity than benign nodules did.

Germline CDR1 is MDHEN and CDR2 is SYDVKM. This CDR3 region has 14 residues. Trimming left V 3 bases short and J 6 bases short, with 11 bases between. In the original analysis: Building a distant-metastasis classifier for papillary thyroid cancer drew on CDR3 differences across clinicopathological groups. TCRdb ran MiXCR on the PCR reads. TCRdb's processing, not the authors' own work, is the source of the V and J calls. The data hold some 14,000 clones, with less than 15% observed a single time. Patients underwent thyroid surgery, and none had received any treatment before it. A remark on this clone: Its antigen remains unidentified. Given the absence of the conserved phenylalanine or tryptophan at the CDR3 end, a read error is likely.

This TCR came from a female donor with papillary thyroid cancer or a benign thyroid nodule (not recorded which). Some clones in this sample may be carry-over from other donors' samples. The chain is built from TRBV28 and TRBJ2-2, with a possible D match to TRBD1 (6 bases). Specimen: blood. The CDR3 loop reads CASSFAGVAGELFY. CDR3 nucleotide sequence: TGTGCCAGCAGTTTTGCAGGGGTAGCCGGGGAGCTGTTTTAT.